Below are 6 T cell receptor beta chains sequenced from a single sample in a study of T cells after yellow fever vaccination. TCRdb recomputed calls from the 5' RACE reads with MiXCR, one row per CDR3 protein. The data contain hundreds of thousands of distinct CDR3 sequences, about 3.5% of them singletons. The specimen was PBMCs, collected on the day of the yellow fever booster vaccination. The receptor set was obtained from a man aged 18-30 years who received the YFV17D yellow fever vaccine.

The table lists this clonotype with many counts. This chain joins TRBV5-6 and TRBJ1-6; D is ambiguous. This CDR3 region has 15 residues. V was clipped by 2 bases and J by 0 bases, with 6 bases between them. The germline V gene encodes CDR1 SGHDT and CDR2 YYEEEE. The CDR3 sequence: CASSFRHSYNSPLHF. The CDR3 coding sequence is TGTGCCAGCAGCTTTCGTCACTCCTATAATTCACCCCTCCACTTT.

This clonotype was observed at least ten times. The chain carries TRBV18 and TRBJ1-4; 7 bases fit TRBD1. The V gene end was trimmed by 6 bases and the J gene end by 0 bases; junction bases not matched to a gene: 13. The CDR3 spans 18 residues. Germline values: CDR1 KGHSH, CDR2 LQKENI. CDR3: CASSLTPGQTSTNEKLFF. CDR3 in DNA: TGTGCCAGCTCTCTAACTCCGGGACAGACTTCAACTAATGAAAAACTGTTTTTT.

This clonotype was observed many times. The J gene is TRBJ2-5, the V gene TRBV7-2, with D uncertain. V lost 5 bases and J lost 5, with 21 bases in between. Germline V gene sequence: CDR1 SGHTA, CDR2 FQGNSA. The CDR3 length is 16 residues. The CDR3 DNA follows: TGTGCCAGCAGCCCACGGGTTGGGTATGGAAAGGAGACCCAGTACTTC. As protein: CASSPRVGYGKETQYF.

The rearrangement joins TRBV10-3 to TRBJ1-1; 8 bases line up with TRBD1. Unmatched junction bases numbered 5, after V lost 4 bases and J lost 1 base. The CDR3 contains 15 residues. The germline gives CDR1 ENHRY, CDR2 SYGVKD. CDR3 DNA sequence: TGTGCCATCAGTGGGGGGGACAGGACGAACACTGAAGCTTTCTTT. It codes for CAISGGDRTNTEAFF.

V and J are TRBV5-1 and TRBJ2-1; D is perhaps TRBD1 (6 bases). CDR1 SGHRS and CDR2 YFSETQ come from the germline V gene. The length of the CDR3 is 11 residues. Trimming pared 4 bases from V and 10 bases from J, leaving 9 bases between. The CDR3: CASSQGLEQFF. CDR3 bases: TGCGCCAGCAGCCAGGGGCTAGAGCAGTTCTTC.

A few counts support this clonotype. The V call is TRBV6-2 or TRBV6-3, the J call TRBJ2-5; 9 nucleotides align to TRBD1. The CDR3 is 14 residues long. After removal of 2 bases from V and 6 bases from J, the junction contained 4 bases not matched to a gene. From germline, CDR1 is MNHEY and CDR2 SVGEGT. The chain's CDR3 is CASSYRTGEKTQYF. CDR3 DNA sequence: TGTGCCAGCAGTTACCGGACAGGGGAAAAGACCCAGTACTTC.